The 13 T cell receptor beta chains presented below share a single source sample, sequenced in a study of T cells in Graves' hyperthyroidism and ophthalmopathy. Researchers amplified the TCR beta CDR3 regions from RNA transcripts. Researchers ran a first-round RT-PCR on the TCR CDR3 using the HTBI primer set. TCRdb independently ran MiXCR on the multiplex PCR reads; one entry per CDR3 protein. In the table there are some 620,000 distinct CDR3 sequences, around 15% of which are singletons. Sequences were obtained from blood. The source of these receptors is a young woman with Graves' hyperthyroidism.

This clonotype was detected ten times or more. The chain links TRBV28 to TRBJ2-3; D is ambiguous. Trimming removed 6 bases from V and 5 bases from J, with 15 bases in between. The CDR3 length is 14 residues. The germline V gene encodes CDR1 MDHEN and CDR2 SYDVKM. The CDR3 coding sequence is TGTGCCAGCAGCCTGCAACCCTCGGGAGATACGCAGTATTTT. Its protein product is CASSLQPSGDTQYF.

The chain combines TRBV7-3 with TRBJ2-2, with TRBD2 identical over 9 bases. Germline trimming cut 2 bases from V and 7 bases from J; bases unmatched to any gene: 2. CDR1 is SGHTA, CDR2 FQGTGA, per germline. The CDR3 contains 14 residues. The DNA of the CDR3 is TGTGCCAGCAGCTTAGCGGGAGGGCTCGGGGAGCTGTTTTTT. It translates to CASSLAGGLGELFF.

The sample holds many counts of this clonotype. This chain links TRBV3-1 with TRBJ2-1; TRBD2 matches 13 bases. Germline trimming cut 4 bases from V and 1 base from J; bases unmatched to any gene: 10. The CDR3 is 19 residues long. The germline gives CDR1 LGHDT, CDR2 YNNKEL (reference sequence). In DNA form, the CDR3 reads TGTGCCAGCAGCCCTAACCGACTAGCGGGAGGAAGATCCTACAATGAGCAGTTCTTC. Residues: CASSPNRLAGGRSYNEQFF.

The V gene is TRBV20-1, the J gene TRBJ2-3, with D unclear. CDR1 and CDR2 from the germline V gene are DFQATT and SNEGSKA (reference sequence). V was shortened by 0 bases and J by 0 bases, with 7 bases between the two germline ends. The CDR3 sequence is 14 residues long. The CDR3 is CSARDHLSTDTQYF. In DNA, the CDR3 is TGCAGTGCTAGAGATCATCTGAGCACAGATACGCAGTATTTT.

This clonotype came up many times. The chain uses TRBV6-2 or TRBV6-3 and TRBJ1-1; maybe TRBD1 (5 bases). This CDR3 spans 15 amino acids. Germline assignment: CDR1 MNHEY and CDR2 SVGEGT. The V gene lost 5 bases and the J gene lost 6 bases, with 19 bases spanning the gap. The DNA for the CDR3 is TGTGCCAGCAGTCTCCCAAGTGGGGGGGACGCTGAAGCTTTCTTT. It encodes CASSLPSGGDAEAFF.

The CDR3 region has the DNA TGTGCCAGCAGCCAATCCAGGTTCACCGGGGAGCTGTTTTTT. Translating it yields CASSQSRFTGELFF. The chain carries TRBV4-2 and TRBJ2-2, with D unresolved. The CDR3 length is 14 residues. Germline V gives CDR1 LGHNA, CDR2 YNFKEQ. V lost 2 bases and J lost 4, with 8 bases in between.

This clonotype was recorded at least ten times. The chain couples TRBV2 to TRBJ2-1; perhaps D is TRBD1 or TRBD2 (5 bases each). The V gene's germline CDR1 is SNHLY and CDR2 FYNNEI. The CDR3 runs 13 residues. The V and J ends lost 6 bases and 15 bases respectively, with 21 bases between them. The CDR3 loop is CASRGTLVGEWFF. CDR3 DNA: TGTGCCAGCAGGGGAACCCTTGTGGGGGAATGGTTCTTC.

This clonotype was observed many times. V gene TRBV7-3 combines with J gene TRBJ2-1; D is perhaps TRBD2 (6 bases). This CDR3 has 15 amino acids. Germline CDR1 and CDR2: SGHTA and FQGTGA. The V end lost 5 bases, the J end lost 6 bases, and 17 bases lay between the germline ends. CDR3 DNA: TGTGCCAGCAGCCTAGGGCGGGGAGCGGGCAATGAGCAGTTCTTC. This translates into CASSLGRGAGNEQFF.

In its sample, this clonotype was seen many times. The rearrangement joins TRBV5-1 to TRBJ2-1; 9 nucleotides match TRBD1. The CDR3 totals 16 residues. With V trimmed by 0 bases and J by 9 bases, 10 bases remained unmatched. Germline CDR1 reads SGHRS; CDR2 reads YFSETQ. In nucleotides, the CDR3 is TGCGCCAGCAGCTTGGAACAGGGGGCGCGATCAAGTGAGCAGTTCTTC. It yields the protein CASSLEQGARSSEQFF.

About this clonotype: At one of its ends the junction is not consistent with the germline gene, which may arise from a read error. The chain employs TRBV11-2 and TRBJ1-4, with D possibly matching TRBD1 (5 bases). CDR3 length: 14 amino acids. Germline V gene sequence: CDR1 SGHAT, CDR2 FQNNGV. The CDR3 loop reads CASGLVAREGKLFF. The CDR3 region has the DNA TGTGCCAGCGGCTTAGTGGCGAGGGAGGGGAAACTGTTTTTT.

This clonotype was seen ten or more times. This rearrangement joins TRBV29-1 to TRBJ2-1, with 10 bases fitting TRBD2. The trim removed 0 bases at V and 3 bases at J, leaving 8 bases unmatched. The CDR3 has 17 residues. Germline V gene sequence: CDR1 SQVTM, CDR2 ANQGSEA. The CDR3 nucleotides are TGCAGCGTTGAAGACGAGGAGCGGGAGGGTCTCTACAATGAGCAGTTCTTC. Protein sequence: CSVEDEEREGLYNEQFF.

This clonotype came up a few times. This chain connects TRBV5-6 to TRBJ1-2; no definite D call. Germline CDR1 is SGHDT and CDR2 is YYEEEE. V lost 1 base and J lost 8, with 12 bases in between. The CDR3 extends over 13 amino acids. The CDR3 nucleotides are TGTGCCAGCAGCTTGTTGGGGATGGAGGGCTACACCTTC. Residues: CASSLLGMEGYTF.

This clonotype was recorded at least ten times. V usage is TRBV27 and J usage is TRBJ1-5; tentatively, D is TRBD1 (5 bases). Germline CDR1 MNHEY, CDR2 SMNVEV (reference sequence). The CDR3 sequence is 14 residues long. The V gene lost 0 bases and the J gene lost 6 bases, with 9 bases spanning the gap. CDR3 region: CASSLSMGVQPQHF. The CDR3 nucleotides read TGTGCCAGCAGTTTATCGATGGGGGTTCAGCCCCAGCATTTT.